This TCR beta chain derives from a study of blood T cell repertoires in COVID-19. In the study overall: Samples taken during acute and convalescent COVID-19 were collected in the United States, Italy and Spain. From T cells, B-cell-depleted T cells, or PBMCs came the material, which was cDNA or gDNA.

This CDR3 contains 14 residues. With V trimmed by 7 bases and J by 4 bases, 7 bases remained unmatched. Germline CDR1 reads SGHAT; CDR2 reads FQNNGV. Data came from immunoSEQ multiplex PCR; TCRdb stores just in-frame clones and leaves some out. The table has 250,000 or so clones, approximately 89% seen once. The V gene is TRBV11-2, the J gene TRBJ2-7, with TRBD2 matching 10 bases. The source is a man aged 35 to 55 with active or convalescent COVID-19. Sequencing was carried out using peripheral blood. CDR3 sequence (DNA): TGTGCCAGCACCGGAACTAGCGGGACGTACGAGCAGTACTTC. Its protein product is CASTGTSGTYEQYF.